This TCR beta chain was retrieved from a study of blood T cell repertoires in COVID-19 (TCRdb year 2020). For the wider study: Samples covering the acute and convalescent phases of COVID-19 were provided by collaborators in the United States, Italy and Spain. The prospective study material was composed of cDNA or gDNA derived from T cells, B-cell-depleted T cells, or PBMCs. The samples were drawn from two sources: the first 160 participants of the ongoing ImmuneRACE study, and 1,000 to 1,500 subjects contributed by 6 global collaborators. Subjects who had been exposed to COVID-19, were actively infected with it, or had recovered from it provided the deeply sampled blood TCRbeta repertoires that made up the dataset. The repertoires were made available in a free public database intended to serve as a resource for research on the immune response to SARS-CoV-2. Sample metadata almost always included a de-identified subject ID, COVID-19 status, age in years and sex. Where available, HLA class I and class II types were taken from metadata supplied by the sample provider and were not determined by assay-based typing.

Another Seattle source contributed samples from volunteer blood donors who had recovered from COVID-19. Collaborating institutions collected whole blood in K2EDTA tubes following their own protocols. Collaborator samples were shipped for TCRbeta analysis as frozen whole blood, isolated PBMCs, or DNA extracted from either sample type. Paper-wide results and their limitations: How much clinical and demographic metadata was included differed by source and by participant, and the metadata was provided uncurated.

TCRbeta CDR3 regions were amplified from genomic DNA by means of the immunoSEQ Assay, a bias-controlled multiplex PCR. On the authors' methods: Within the assay, amplification of reference gene primers was used to estimate how many nucleated cells each sample contained. To quantify the absolute abundance of each unique TCRbeta CDR3 rearrangement, sequence reads were collapsed and filtered. For each sample, productive Simpson clonality was calculated as the square root of Simpson's diversity index across productive rearrangements. The table comes from immuneACCESS by way of TCRdb, which keeps in-frame sequences with V and J called. Part of the clones is missing from these tables; in studies checked, under half for an unresolved V gene and the rest for unknown reasons. V, J and clone size are those of that table, while D and trimming were read from the DNA. A total of about 320,000 clones appear in this sample, more than 70% of them only once. In total, the top ten clones hold 5% to 7.5% of the sample.

Comment on this clone: Which antigen it targets is not known. No base quality information exists; no much larger clone differs at one position.

V drops 8 bases and J drops 1 base, leaving 14 bases in between. CDR1 and CDR2, per the germline V gene (reference sequence), are LNHDA and SQIVND. Reading from cysteine to phenylalanine, the CDR3 counts 14 amino acids. Only CDR3 DNA is held: 42 bases, read in frame from base 1. Source material: peripheral blood. The sequence links TRBV19 to TRBJ1-1, and perhaps TRBD1 as D gene, on 5 matching bases. The receptor was derived from a young man who had recovered from COVID-19. The DNA reads TGTGCCAGTTGGGGGGTCAGAACGAACACTGAAGCTTTCTTT. Its coded protein is CASWGVRTNTEAFF.